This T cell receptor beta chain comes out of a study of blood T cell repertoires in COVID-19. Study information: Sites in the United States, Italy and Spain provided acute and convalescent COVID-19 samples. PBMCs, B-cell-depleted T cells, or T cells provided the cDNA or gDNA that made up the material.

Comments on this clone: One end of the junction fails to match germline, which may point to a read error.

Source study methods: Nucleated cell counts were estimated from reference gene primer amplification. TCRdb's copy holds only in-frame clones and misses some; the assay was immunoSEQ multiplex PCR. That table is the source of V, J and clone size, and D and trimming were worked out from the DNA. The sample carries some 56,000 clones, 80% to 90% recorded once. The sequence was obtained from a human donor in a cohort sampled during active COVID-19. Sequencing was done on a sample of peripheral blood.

The CDR3 reads CASSRTSGGPSHEQYF. CDR3 DNA: TGTGCCAGCAGCCGAACTAGCGGGGGACCCTCCCACGAGCAGTACTTC. V gene TRBV3-1 (or the pseudogene TRBV3-2) combines with J gene TRBJ2-7, with TRBD2 matching over 11 bases. Germline CDR1 LGHDT, CDR2 YNNKEL (reference sequence). The CDR3 covers 16 residues.